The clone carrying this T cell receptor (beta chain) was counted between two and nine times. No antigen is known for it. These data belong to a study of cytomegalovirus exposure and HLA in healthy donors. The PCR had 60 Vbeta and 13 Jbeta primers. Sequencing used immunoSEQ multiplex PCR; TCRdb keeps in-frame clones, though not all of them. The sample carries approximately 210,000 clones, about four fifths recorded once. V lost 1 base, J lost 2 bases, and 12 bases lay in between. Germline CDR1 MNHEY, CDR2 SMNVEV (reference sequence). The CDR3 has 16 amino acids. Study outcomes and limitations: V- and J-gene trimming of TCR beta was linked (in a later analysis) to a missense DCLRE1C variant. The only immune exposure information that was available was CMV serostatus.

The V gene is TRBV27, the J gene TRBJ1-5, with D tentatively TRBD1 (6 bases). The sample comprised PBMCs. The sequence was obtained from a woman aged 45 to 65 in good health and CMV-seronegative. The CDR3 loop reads CASSLWGGRGNQPQHF. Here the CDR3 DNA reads TGTGCCAGCAGTTTATGGGGGGGCCGAGGCAATCAGCCCCAGCATTTT.